These T cell receptor beta chains were read from a single sample in a study of spatial heterogeneity in lung cancer. MiXCR, applied by TCRdb to the 5' RACE reads, yields one record per CDR3 protein. The sample contains some 3,500 distinct CDR3 sequences, roughly 8% of which appear only once. The sequenced sample was lung tumor tissue, obtained at surgery. The receptors shown here come from a male donor with early-stage non-small cell lung cancer. The conserved cysteine and the conserved F or W are not part of the CDR3 here. Size tells how often a clone was seen (once, few, many) or the class of an expanded clone, and some rows leave it out.

CDR3 length: 13; V gene: TRBV27; clone size: medium-sized; CDR3 protein: ASSLLAGVSDTQY
CDR3 length: 10; V gene: TRBV5-1; clone size: many; CDR3 protein: ASSPSTDTQY
CDR3 length: 12; V gene: TRBV27; clone size: NA; CDR3 protein: ASGTAPGVYEQY
CDR3 length: 11; V gene: TRBV27; clone size: medium-sized; CDR3 protein: ASSRTGDYGYT
CDR3 length: 11; V gene: TRBV7-3; clone size: NA; CDR3 protein: ASSLGPGQGLF
CDR3 length: 9; V gene: TRBV7-8; clone size: medium-sized; CDR3 protein: ASGSSYEQY
CDR3 length: 11; V gene: TRBV9; clone size: NA; CDR3 protein: ASSVTGRGELF
CDR3 length: 11; V gene: TRBV6-1; clone size: medium-sized; CDR3 protein: ASRIQGGETQY
CDR3 length: 13; V gene: TRBV3-1; clone size: many; CDR3 protein: ASSQGAGPGTEAF
CDR3 length: 12; V gene: TRBV10-3; clone size: medium-sized; CDR3 protein: ASGYGGPNQPQH
CDR3 length: 13; V gene: TRBV20-1; clone size: NA; CDR3 protein: SASSGGPLSDTQY
CDR3 length: 10; V gene: TRBV28; clone size: many; CDR3 protein: ASRKTGVEQY
CDR3 length: 10; V gene: TRBV5-1; clone size: medium-sized; CDR3 protein: ASSLNGETQY
CDR3 length: 13; V gene: TRBV6-6; clone size: medium-sized; CDR3 protein: ASSGRPGVYTEAF
CDR3 length: 13; V gene: TRBV5-1; clone size: medium-sized; CDR3 protein: ASSLGGFSNQPQH
CDR3 length: 12; V gene: TRBV7-3; clone size: many; CDR3 protein: ASSPGPYNYGYT
CDR3 length: 14; V gene: TRBV3-1; clone size: NA; CDR3 protein: ASSQRSGGSTDTQY
CDR3 length: 13; V gene: TRBV20-1; clone size: many; CDR3 protein: SAGRGGVSTDTQY
CDR3 length: 13; V gene: TRBV6-5; clone size: medium-sized; CDR3 protein: ASSSRTLLGETQY
CDR3 length: 11; V gene: TRBV20-1; clone size: medium-sized; CDR3 protein: SAGGLAKNIQY
CDR3 length: 14; V gene: TRBV9; clone size: medium-sized; CDR3 protein: ASSPRGPQGRTEAF
CDR3 length: 13; V gene: TRBV28; clone size: large; CDR3 protein: ASSFDRANTGELF
CDR3 length: 13; V gene: TRBV5-1; clone size: NA; CDR3 protein: ASGRTGGWYNEQF
CDR3 length: 9; V gene: TRBV29-1; clone size: many; CDR3 protein: SAHREETQY
CDR3 length: 13; V gene: TRBV19; clone size: medium-sized; CDR3 protein: ASSMAAGGNYEQY
CDR3 length: 11; V gene: TRBV7-9; clone size: medium-sized; CDR3 protein: AGRTAYGYGYT
CDR3 length: 12; V gene: TRBV7-8; clone size: medium-sized; CDR3 protein: ASSLGDRVGEQY
CDR3 length: 13; V gene: TRBV27; clone size: few; CDR3 protein: ASSAWDTPSYGYT
CDR3 length: 13; V gene: TRBV7-3; clone size: medium-sized; CDR3 protein: ASSLTGTGASEQY
CDR3 length: 12; V gene: TRBV7-8; clone size: many; CDR3 protein: ASSFVGFWDTQY
CDR3 length: 17; V gene: TRBV7-9; clone size: large; CDR3 protein: ASSLGLAGASGSYNEQF
CDR3 length: 14; V gene: TRBV18; clone size: NA; CDR3 protein: ASSPTVEGRTDTQY
CDR3 length: 13; V gene: TRBV18; clone size: NA; CDR3 protein: ASSPDSSTGNTIY
CDR3 length: 12; V gene: TRBV12-3/TRBV12-4; clone size: medium-sized; CDR3 protein: ASSLDRQSYGYT
CDR3 length: 13; V gene: TRBV7-3; clone size: medium-sized; CDR3 protein: ASSPDSARGGELF
CDR3 length: 14; V gene: TRBV18; clone size: medium-sized; CDR3 protein: ASSPTSGRGDNEQF
CDR3 length: 13; V gene: TRBV6-5; clone size: medium-sized; CDR3 protein: ASSMSRGASYEQY
CDR3 length: 14; V gene: TRBV7-2; clone size: medium-sized; CDR3 protein: ASSSIAGGNTGELF
CDR3 length: 12; V gene: TRBV18; clone size: medium-sized; CDR3 protein: ASSPVQGGQPQH
CDR3 length: 14; V gene: TRBV6-5; clone size: medium-sized; CDR3 protein: ASSFRLGLSGNTIY
CDR3 length: 11; V gene: TRBV20-1; clone size: large; CDR3 protein: SAIAKTDYGYT
CDR3 length: 11; V gene: TRBV2; clone size: many; CDR3 protein: ASTGLDHNEQF
CDR3 length: 13; V gene: TRBV7-8; clone size: medium-sized; CDR3 protein: ASSLLASSYNEQF
CDR3 length: 12; V gene: TRBV12-3/TRBV12-4; clone size: medium-sized; CDR3 protein: ASSLQGEGQPQH
CDR3 length: 13; V gene: TRBV10-3; clone size: medium-sized; CDR3 protein: AISESTGIAYEQY
CDR3 length: 11; V gene: TRBV20-1; clone size: medium-sized; CDR3 protein: SARVPPNQPQH
CDR3 length: 14; V gene: TRBV2; clone size: medium-sized; CDR3 protein: ASRRKGLGGTGELF
CDR3 length: 14; V gene: TRBV7-2; clone size: many; CDR3 protein: ASSPSAGISSYEQY
CDR3 length: 12; V gene: TRBV12-3/TRBV12-4; clone size: NA; CDR3 protein: ASSTPAVGNTIY
CDR3 length: 12; V gene: TRBV3-1; clone size: medium-sized; CDR3 protein: ASSRRTGLDIQY
CDR3 length: 13; V gene: TRBV7-6; clone size: few; CDR3 protein: ASSLETGAFSEQY
CDR3 length: 15; V gene: TRBV5-1; clone size: many; CDR3 protein: ASSLEGSGGAQETQY
CDR3 length: 12; V gene: TRBV7-9; clone size: many; CDR3 protein: ASSDRWYDDEQF
CDR3 length: 13; V gene: TRBV6-2/TRBV6-3; clone size: medium-sized; CDR3 protein: ASSSGQGVPGAQH
CDR3 length: 13; V gene: TRBV5-1; clone size: medium-sized; CDR3 protein: ASSQLTGSGNEQF
CDR3 length: 14; V gene: TRBV7-3; clone size: medium-sized; CDR3 protein: ASSLGNLGRVDEQF
CDR3 length: 11; V gene: TRBV27; clone size: large; CDR3 protein: ASSLTDRDGYT